The 4 T cell receptor beta chains listed next were all sequenced from one sample in a study of OX40 agonist ivuxolimab in advanced cancers. Produced via immunoSEQ multiplex PCR; TCRdb's table is partial and in-frame only. This repertoire shows about 31,000 clones, around three quarters found once; its top ten account for 15%. The sample consisted of CD4+ or CD8+ T cells sorted from blood, taken in a trial of the OX40 agonist ivuxolimab. The receptors originated from an adult with an advanced solid tumor such as melanoma, head and neck, liver or kidney cancer.

This chain connects TRBV18 to TRBJ2-7; either TRBD1 or TRBD2 may supply D (5 bases each). Germline CDR1 reads KGHSH; CDR2 reads LQKENI. The V and J ends lost 3 bases and 2 bases respectively, with 11 bases between them. This CDR3 is 14 amino acids long. This CDR3 is CASSPGTSTYEQYF. The CDR3, as DNA: TGTGCCAGCTCACCCGGGACGAGTACCTACGAGCAGTACTTC.

The V and J genes are TRBV5-1 and TRBJ2-5, with D uncertain. CDR3 length: 15 amino acids. With 4 bases removed from V and 5 bases from J, the gap between germline ends came to 18 bases. Germline V gives CDR1 SGHRS, CDR2 YFSETQ. This CDR3 is CASSPQTGLGETQYF. DNA for the CDR3: TGCGCCAGCAGCCCCCAGACGGGTTTGGGGGAGACCCAGTACTTC.

The rearrangement uses TRBV6-6 and TRBJ2-3; 11 bases map to TRBD2. J was trimmed by 4 bases and V by 0 bases; bases with no gene match: 3. The CDR3 covers 16 residues. CDR1 MNHNY and CDR2 SVGAGI come from the germline V gene (reference sequence). CDR3 amino acids: CASSYSNSGGADTQYF. CDR3 DNA: TGTGCCAGCAGTTACTCTAATAGCGGGGGGGCAGATACGCAGTATTTT.

The rearrangement links TRBV29-1 to TRBJ1-5, with 9 bases lining up with TRBD1. CDR3 length: 12 residues. Germline V gene lookup returns CDR1 SQVTM and CDR2 ANQGSEA. J was trimmed by 5 bases and V by 6 bases; bases with no gene match: 2. The DNA of the CDR3 is TGCAGCGTGCGGACAGGGGATCAGCCCCAGCATTTT. It encodes CSVRTGDQPQHF.